A selection of T cell receptor beta chains follows, all from one sample in a study of blood T cells in healthy people across ages. TCRdb processed the 5' RACE reads anew with MiXCR; each CDR3 protein has one entry. The table shows roughly 680,000 distinct CDR3 sequences, with around 49% occurring only once. The sequenced sample was blood. Every receptor here comes from a woman aged 55-75 years in good health. CDR3s include the opening cysteine and the closing phenylalanine or tryptophan. A D gene is named only where the DNA matches it firmly. Expanded clones get a size class; other rows say once, few or many, or leave the size out.

abundance	v_gene	j_gene	d_gene	CDR3aa	CDR3nt
-	TRBV15	TRBJ2-7	-	CATSREPRDYEQYF	TGTGCCACCAGCAGAGAACCCAGGGACTACGAGCAGTACTTC
few	TRBV10-3	TRBJ2-1	-	CAISDPDRKMDNEQFF	TGTGCCATCAGTGACCCAGACCGGAAAATGGACAATGAGCAGTTCTTC
few	TRBV5-1	TRBJ2-5	-	CASSEYGETQYF	TGCGCCAGCTCAGAGTATGGGGAGACCCAGTACTTC
-	TRBV28	TRBJ1-2	-	CASRPGDFGKGYTF	TGTGCCAGCCGCCCTGGGGACTTTGGGAAGGGCTACACCTTC
-	TRBV6-5	TRBJ2-5	-	CASSYFSGSGRETQYF	TGTGCCAGCAGTTACTTTTCTGGTTCTGGAAGGGAGACCCAGTACTTC
-	TRBV4-2	TRBJ2-5	-	CASSQDPNYQETQYF	TGTGCCAGCAGCCAAGATCCGAACTACCAAGAGACCCAGTACTTC
few	TRBV29-1	TRBJ2-1	TRBD1	CSVRRDRGYNEQFF	TGCAGCGTGCGGCGGGACAGGGGCTACAATGAGCAGTTCTTC
many	TRBV12-5	TRBJ2-1	-	CASGLGQNEQFF	TGTGCTAGTGGTTTGGGACAGAATGAGCAGTTCTTC
few	TRBV20-1	TRBJ2-5	-	CSATTGIEETQYF	TGCAGTGCTACGACAGGAATTGAAGAGACCCAGTACTTC
few	TRBV12-3/TRBV12-4	TRBJ2-1	TRBD1	CASRDRESSYNEQFF	TGTGCCAGCAGAGACAGGGAGAGCTCCTACAATGAGCAGTTCTTC
-	TRBV7-2	TRBJ1-3	TRBD1	CASSPTGYGNAIYF	TGTGCCAGCAGCCCGACAGGGTACGGAAACGCCATATATTTT
-	TRBV5-1	TRBJ2-2	-	CASSLGAVDTGELFF	TGCGCCAGCAGCTTGGGGGCGGTGGATACCGGGGAGCTGTTTTTT
many	TRBV18	TRBJ2-7	-	CASSIDEGSNEQYF	TGTGCCAGCTCAATTGATGAGGGGAGCAACGAGCAGTACTTC
once	TRBV20-1	TRBJ1-4	-	CSARDNRLHEKLFF	TGCAGCGCTAGAGATAACAGGTTACATGAAAAACTGTTTTTT
few	TRBV7-2	TRBJ2-7	-	CASSLDAGVNEQYF	TGTGCCAGCAGCTTAGATGCAGGGGTAAATGAGCAGTACTTC
-	TRBV2	TRBJ2-2	TRBD2	CASKPGGGRASGELFF	TGTGCCAGCAAACCGGGCGGCGGGAGGGCAAGCGGGGAGCTGTTTTTT
-	TRBV25-1	TRBJ2-1	-	CASSRGEKRGDEQFF	TGTGCCAGCAGTCGAGGTGAGAAACGCGGCGACGAGCAGTTCTTC
few	TRBV7-9	TRBJ1-2	TRBD1	CASSFGTDNYYGYTF	TGTGCCAGCAGCTTCGGGACAGACAATTATTATGGCTACACCTTC
-	TRBV3-1	TRBJ2-7	-	CASTPDDSYEQYF	TGTGCCAGCACCCCGGACGACTCCTACGAGCAGTACTTC
-	TRBV5-5	TRBJ2-7	-	CASSEGTGTYEQYF	TGTGCCAGCAGCGAAGGGACTGGAACATACGAGCAGTACTTC